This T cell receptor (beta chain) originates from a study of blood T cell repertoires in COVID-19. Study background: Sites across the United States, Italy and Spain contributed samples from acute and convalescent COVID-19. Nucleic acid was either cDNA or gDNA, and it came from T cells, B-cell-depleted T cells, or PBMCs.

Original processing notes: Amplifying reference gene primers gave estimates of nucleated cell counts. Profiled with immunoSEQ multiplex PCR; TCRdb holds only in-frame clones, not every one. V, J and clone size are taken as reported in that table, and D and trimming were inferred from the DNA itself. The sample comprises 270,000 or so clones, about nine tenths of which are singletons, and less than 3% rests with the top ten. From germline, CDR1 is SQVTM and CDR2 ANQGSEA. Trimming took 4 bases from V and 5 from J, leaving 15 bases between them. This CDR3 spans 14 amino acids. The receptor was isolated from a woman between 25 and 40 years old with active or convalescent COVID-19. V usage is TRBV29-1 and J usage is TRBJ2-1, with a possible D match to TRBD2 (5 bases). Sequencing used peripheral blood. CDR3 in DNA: TGCAGCGTTGTGGGCAGGAGGACGGACAATGAGCAGTTCTTC. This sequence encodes CSVVGRRTDNEQFF.